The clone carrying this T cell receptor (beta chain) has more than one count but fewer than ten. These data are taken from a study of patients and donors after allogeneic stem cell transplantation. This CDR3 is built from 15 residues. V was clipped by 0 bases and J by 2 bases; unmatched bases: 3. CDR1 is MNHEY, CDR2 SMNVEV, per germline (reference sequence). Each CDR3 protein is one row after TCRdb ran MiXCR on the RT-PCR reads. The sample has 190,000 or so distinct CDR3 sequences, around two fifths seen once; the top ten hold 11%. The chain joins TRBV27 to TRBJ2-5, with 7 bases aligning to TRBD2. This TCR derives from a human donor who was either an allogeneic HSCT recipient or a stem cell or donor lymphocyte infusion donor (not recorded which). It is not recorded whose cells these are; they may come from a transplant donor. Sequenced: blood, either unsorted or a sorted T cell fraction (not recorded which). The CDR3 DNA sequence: TGTGCCAGCAGTTTATCGTTCGGGGGGCAAGAGACCCAGTACTTC. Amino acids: CASSLSFGGQETQYF.